One and the same sample provided the 15 T cell receptor beta chains below, sequenced in a study of T cells and copy number aberrations in small-cell lung cancer. Generated by immunoSEQ multiplex PCR, the TCRdb table keeps only in-frame clones and is missing some. The profile covers several thousand clones, with roughly three quarters appearing a single time and roughly 8.7% taken by the ten largest. Input material: tumor tissue. These TCRs come from a man aged 50-59 years with small cell lung cancer.

This clone has only one observation. The chain has TRBV15 and TRBJ1-4; 11 bases map to TRBD1. This CDR3 contains 15 residues. With 6 bases clipped from V and 5 bases from J, the junction kept 5 bases outside the gene matches. Per the germline V gene, CDR1 is LNHNV and CDR2 is YYDKDF (reference sequence). CDR3 DNA: TGTGCCACCAGAGGACAGGGGGCTCGGAATGAAAAACTGTTTTTT. Its protein product is CATRGQGARNEKLFF.

The V gene is TRBV7-9, the J gene TRBJ1-1, with 11 bases that match TRBD1. V lost 5 bases and J lost 0; bases outside the gene matches: 2. Per the germline V gene, CDR1 is SEHNR and CDR2 is FQNEAQ (reference sequence). The CDR3 is made up of 15 amino acids. The CDR3 sequence: CASSLDRGLNTEAFF. The CDR3 nucleotides are TGTGCCAGCAGCCTGGACAGGGGGCTGAACACTGAAGCTTTCTTT.

The V call is TRBV25-1, the J call TRBJ2-3; perhaps TRBD1 as D (5 bases). The CDR3 runs 13 residues. CDR1 and CDR2 from the germline V gene are MGHDK and SYGVNS. V lost 2 bases to trimming and J lost 6 bases, with 9 bases between them. DNA of the CDR3: TGTGCCAGCAGTGAAGGGGCTATTGATACGCAGTATTTT. It codes for CASSEGAIDTQYF.

V usage is TRBV7-9 and J usage is TRBJ1-1; D perhaps matches TRBD1 (6 bases). Trimming took 7 bases from V and 1 from J, leaving 13 bases between them. Germline assignment: CDR1 SEHNR and CDR2 FQNEAQ (reference sequence). CDR3 length equals 14 residues. This chain's CDR3 is CASKTQGENTEAFF. In DNA, the CDR3 is TGTGCCAGCAAGACACAGGGAGAGAACACTGAAGCTTTCTTT.

This rearrangement joins TRBV6-6 to TRBJ2-5, with unresolved D. Per the germline V gene, CDR1 is MNHNY and CDR2 is SVGAGI (reference sequence). This CDR3 has 12 residues. The V and J ends lost 6 bases and 5 bases respectively, with 10 bases between them. Written as DNA, the CDR3 is TGTGCCAGCAGAGAAGGGTGGGAGACCCAGTACTTC. Its protein is CASREGWETQYF.

This clone was observed a single time. The chain carries TRBV19 and TRBJ1-6, with TRBD1 matching 10 bases. This CDR3 is built from 15 residues. Trimming cost V 6 bases and J 6 bases; bases outside gene matches: 5. The germline CDR1 and CDR2 sequences are LNHDA and SQIVND (reference sequence). The CDR3 spells CASRWGQGPNSPLHF. CDR3 nucleotide sequence: TGTGCCAGTAGATGGGGACAGGGGCCTAATTCACCCCTCCACTTT. The entire variable domain, with the rest obtained from reference TRBV19 and TRBJ1-6, is as follows: DGGITQSPKYLFRKEGQNVTLSCEQNLNHDAMYWYRQDPGQGLRLIYYSQIVNDFQKGDIAEGYSVSREKKESFPLTVTSAQKNPTAFYLCASRWGQGPNSPLHFGNGTRLTVT.

This clone was detected only once. The junction does not match germline at one end; this may be a read error. The identical CDR3 is also encoded by other nucleotide sequences in the sample. The rearrangement joins TRBV5-1 to TRBJ2-7, with TRBD2 matching over 15 bases. The CDR3 contains 15 residues. Germline-derived CDR1 and CDR2 are SGHRS and YFSETQ. The CDR3 protein is CANSNGTSGRIEQYF. The CDR3 region has the DNA TGCGCCAACAGCAACGGGACTAGCGGGAGGATCGAGCAGTACTTC.

This rearrangement joins TRBV30 to TRBJ1-1; TRBD1 matches 9 bases. This CDR3 is built from 14 residues. V was clipped by 3 bases and J by 8 bases; unmatched bases: 10. CDR1 is GTSNPN, CDR2 SVGIG, per germline (reference sequence). CDR3 nucleotide sequence: TGTGCCTGGAGATGGGGGACAGGGTATGCAGAAGCTTTCTTT. Translated, it gives CAWRWGTGYAEAFF.

This clone was seen a few times. This chain joins TRBV5-1 and TRBJ2-5; 7 positions match TRBD2. Germline CDR1 is SGHRS and CDR2 is YFSETQ. The CDR3 extends over 13 amino acids. V dropped 5 bases and J dropped 12; count of bases not matched to a gene: 13. CDR3 sequence: CASRGGGTEDKYF. The CDR3 nucleotides read TGCGCCAGCAGGGGGGGAGGGACGGAGGACAAGTACTTC.

The chain joins TRBV5-5 to TRBJ2-3; possible D gene TRBD1, 5 bases. The germline CDR1 and CDR2 sequences are SGHKS and YYEKEE (reference sequence). The CDR3 is 14 residues long. Trimming stripped 5 bases from V and 2 bases from J, with 12 bases between. The CDR3 loop reads CASRRMTDTDTQYF. The DNA of the CDR3 is TGTGCCAGCAGGCGTATGACAGACACAGATACGCAGTATTTT.

This clone is judged large. The CDR3 here is CASSQGITGGSEQFF. DNA of the CDR3: TGCGCCAGCAGCCAAGGGATTACAGGCGGGAGTGAGCAGTTCTTC. J is TRBJ2-1 and V is TRBV4-1, with TRBD2 matching 7 bases. Unmatched junction bases numbered 9, after V lost 1 base and J lost 9 bases. In germline, CDR1 is MGHRA, CDR2 YSYEKL. The CDR3 extends over 15 amino acids.

The rearrangement uses TRBV2 and TRBJ1-5; TRBD1 matches at 8 bases. V dropped 7 bases and J dropped 7; count of bases not matched to a gene: 9. Germline V gene lookup returns CDR1 SNHLY and CDR2 FYNNEI. This CDR3 comprises 14 residues. As DNA, the CDR3 is TGTGCCAGCAACGGACAGGGTCGTTACCAGCCCCAGCATTTT. Amino acids: CASNGQGRYQPQHF.

This sequence joins TRBV18 and TRBJ2-7, with 7 bases matching TRBD2. The CDR3 is 16 residues long. Germline values: CDR1 KGHSH, CDR2 LQKENI. After removal of 4 bases from V and 3 bases from J, the junction contained 12 bases not matched to a gene. Here the CDR3 reads CASSREMSGTNYEQYF. Here the CDR3 DNA reads TGTGCCAGCTCACGGGAGATGAGCGGGACTAACTACGAGCAGTACTTC.

The chain couples TRBV28 to TRBJ1-2; D may be TRBD1 (6 bases). The V end was cut by 6 bases, the J end by 2 bases, with 13 bases between. The CDR3 loop spans 14 amino acids. Germline V gene lookup returns CDR1 MDHEN and CDR2 SYDVKM. The CDR3 DNA reads TGTGCCAGCAGCCAACAGGGACCCAACTATGGCTACACCTTC. Translation: CASSQQGPNYGYTF.

This sequence joins TRBV27 and TRBJ1-1; D not resolved. This CDR3 is built from 13 residues. CDR1 is MNHEY, CDR2 SMNVEV, per germline (reference sequence). The V end was cut by 6 bases, the J end by 7 bases, with 15 bases between. DNA of the CDR3: TGTGCCAGCAGCCACACTAGCTATAGTGAAGCTTTCTTT. Residues: CASSHTSYSEAFF.